A single sample gave rise to the 2 T cell receptor beta chains below, sequenced in a study of naive and memory T cell subsets. Both TRBC1 and TRBC2 were covered by a beta constant-region primer of two equimolar oligonucleotides. Ligated cDNA was amplified by four rounds of PCR with nested alpha and beta constant-region primers and SP2. TCRdb independently ran MiXCR on the UMI-ligation and nested PCR reads; one entry per CDR3 protein. This table has about 82,000 distinct CDR3 sequences, about 10% appearing once. Sequenced material: naive CD8+ T cells from blood. These receptors originate from a human donor in good health.

This rearrangement joins TRBV5-6 to TRBJ2-1; 8 nucleotides align to TRBD2. Per the germline V gene, CDR1 is SGHDT and CDR2 is YYEEEE. The V gene end was trimmed by 4 bases and the J gene end by 6 bases; junction bases not matched to a gene: 9. The CDR3 has 15 residues. This chain's CDR3 is CASSPLADRFNEQFF. CDR3 DNA: TGTGCCAGCAGCCCACTAGCGGATCGTTTCAATGAGCAGTTCTTC.

This clonotype was seen at least ten times. J is TRBJ2-1 and V is TRBV20-1, with 8 bases lining up with TRBD2. The V segment lost 3 bases and the J segment 6 bases; nucleotides outside the gene matches: 4. This CDR3 has 13 amino acids. Germline CDR1 and CDR2: DFQATT and SNEGSKA (reference sequence). Written as DNA, the CDR3 is TGCAGTGCTAGGGGTAGCGGGATCAATGAGCAGTTCTTC. Amino acids: CSARGSGINEQFF.